Below, 20 T cell receptor beta chains from the same sample are listed, as sequenced in a study of T cell repertoires and HLA-DP antigens. No antigen has been identified for these receptors. Using immunoSEQ multiplex PCR, the repertoire was profiled, and TCRdb retains in-frame clones only, with some absent. The sample lists around 110,000 clones, 80% to 95% occurring once. Input material: CD4+ T cells from PBMCs. These receptor sequences come from a woman aged 18-30 years in good health and CMV-seronegative.

The genes are TRBV12-5 and TRBJ1-3, with TRBD1 as a possible D gene (6 bases). The V and J ends lost 0 bases and 4 bases respectively, with 13 bases between them. Germline V gene data show CDR1 as LGHNT and CDR2 as FRNRAP. This CDR3 is built from 16 residues. The CDR3 loop is CASGLVSSRGGNTIYF. For the CDR3, the DNA is TGTGCTAGTGGTTTGGTATCAAGCAGGGGCGGAAACACCATATATTTT.

This chain joins TRBV4-1 and TRBJ1-5; 9 bases map to TRBD1. The V segment lost 6 bases and the J segment 5 bases; nucleotides outside the gene matches: 5. Germline assignment: CDR1 MGHRA and CDR2 YSYEKL. This CDR3 comprises 14 residues. Written as DNA, the CDR3 is TGCGCCAGCAGTTCCGGGACAGGGCATCAGCCCCAGCATTTT. This gives the protein CASSSGTGHQPQHF.

The chain is built from TRBV25-1 and TRBJ1-1; 10 positions agree with TRBD1. Per the germline V gene, CDR1 is MGHDK and CDR2 is SYGVNS. Unmatched junction bases numbered 4, after V lost 6 bases and J lost 6 bases. The CDR3 has 13 residues. CDR3 nucleotide sequence: TGTGCCAGCAGCCGACAGGGGGCCCCTGAAGCTTTCTTT. Protein sequence: CASSRQGAPEAFF.

The genes are TRBV28 and TRBJ1-5; TRBD1 might be the D (6 bases). Trimming removed 6 bases at V and 3 bases at J, with 12 bases between. The V gene's germline CDR1 is MDHEN and CDR2 SYDVKM. The CDR3 runs 14 residues. The CDR3, as DNA: TGTGCCAGCAGGGGATACAGGGTCAATCAGCCCCAGCATTTT. Translated, it gives CASRGYRVNQPQHF.

The chain has TRBV5-4 and TRBJ2-3; D is unresolved. The CDR3 length is 14 residues. The germline V gene has CDR1 SGHNT and CDR2 YYREEE (reference sequence). The ends were cut back, 3 bases at V and 4 bases at J, with 12 bases in the middle. The CDR3 spells CASSSRETADTQYF. CDR3 DNA: TGTGCCAGCAGCTCCCGTGAGACCGCAGATACGCAGTATTTT.

In DNA form, the CDR3 reads TGTGCCAGCTCCCCGGTGCCAGGGACAACTAATGAAAAACTGTTTTTT. Protein product: CASSPVPGTTNEKLFF. The chain combines TRBV18 with TRBJ1-4; weak D call: TRBD1 (5 bases). CDR3 size: 16 residues. The germline V and J ends were trimmed by 6 bases and 0 bases, with 14 bases remaining between them. CDR1 and CDR2 from the germline V gene are KGHSH and LQKENI. The variable domain in full, with the rest retrieved from reference TRBV18 and TRBJ1-4, is NAGVMQNPRHLVRRRGQEARLRCSPMKGHSHVYWYRQLPEEGLKFMVYLQKENIIDESGMPKERFSAEFPKEGPSILRIQQVVRGDSAAYFCASSPVPGTTNEKLFFGSGTQLSVL.

The chain couples TRBV5-5 to TRBJ2-2; 7 nucleotides agree with TRBD1. J lost 6 bases, V lost 2 bases, and 1 base had no gene match. The CDR3 consists of 13 residues. Germline values: CDR1 SGHKS, CDR2 YYEKEE (reference sequence). CDR3: CASSFTGAGELFF. In nucleotides, the CDR3 is TGTGCCAGCAGCTTCACAGGGGCCGGGGAGCTGTTTTTT.

The chain recombines TRBV10-3 with TRBJ2-3, with D tentatively TRBD2 (5 bases). Germline assignment: CDR1 ENHRY and CDR2 SYGVKD. V gave up 3 bases and J gave up 0 bases, with 7 bases separating them. The CDR3 has 14 amino acids. CDR3 sequence reads: CAISDRESTDTQYF. CDR3 coding DNA: TGTGCCATCAGTGATAGGGAGAGCACAGATACGCAGTATTTT.

CDR3 loop: CASSMLQGFGEQFF. In nucleotides, the CDR3 is TGTGCCAGCAGCATGCTACAGGGGTTCGGCGAGCAGTTCTTC. The gene calls are TRBV5-6 and TRBJ2-1; TRBD1 matches 7 bases. Germline assignment: CDR1 SGHDT and CDR2 YYEEEE. After removal of 4 bases from V and 10 bases from J, the junction contained 11 bases not matched to a gene. The CDR3 spans 14 residues.

This chain links TRBV6-1 with TRBJ2-3; D is possibly TRBD2 (6 bases). CDR1 and CDR2 from the germline V gene are MNHNS and SASEGT. The CDR3 sequence is 14 residues long. V lost 5 bases, J lost 2 bases, and 11 bases lay in between. CDR3: CASSRLDNTDTQYF. DNA of the CDR3: TGTGCCAGCAGTAGACTAGACAACACAGATACGCAGTATTTT.

The sample holds a few counts of this clone. The chain employs TRBV28 and TRBJ1-2; 7 bases match TRBD1. The V segment lost 2 bases and the J segment 4 bases; nucleotides outside the gene matches: 4. The CDR3 consists of 14 residues. CDR1 is MDHEN, CDR2 SYDVKM, per germline. The CDR3 nucleotides are TGTGCCAGCAGTTTAGACAGGGTAGGCTATGGCTACACCTTC. Translating gives CASSLDRVGYGYTF.

The chain joins TRBV5-6 to TRBJ2-1, with unresolved D. Germline loops: CDR1 SGHDT, CDR2 YYEEEE. V was shortened by 0 bases and J by 4 bases, with 11 bases between the two germline ends. The CDR3 totals 15 residues. The CDR3 bases are TGTGCCAGCAGCTTGGCCAGCCTTCAATACAATGAGCAGTTCTTC. Residues: CASSLASLQYNEQFF.

The chain uses TRBV5-4 and TRBJ2-2, with 13 bases aligning to TRBD2. The V and J ends lost 0 bases and 1 base, in that order; junction bases with no gene match: 3. The CDR3 spans 18 residues. Germline V lookup: CDR1 SGHNT, CDR2 YYREEE (reference sequence). Written as DNA, the CDR3 is TGTGCCAGCAGCTTGGAGGGACTAGCGGGACGGAACACCGGGGAGCTGTTTTTT. It encodes CASSLEGLAGRNTGELFF.

The chain is built from TRBV15 and TRBJ2-7; TRBD1 agrees at 9 bases. Germline CDR1 LNHNV, CDR2 YYDKDF (reference sequence). The CDR3 runs to 14 residues. Trimming at V came to 3 bases and at J to 3 bases, leaving 3 bases not matched to a gene. The CDR3 reads CATSSVGQGYEQYF. For the CDR3, the DNA is TGTGCCACCAGCAGCGTGGGACAGGGCTACGAGCAGTACTTC.

The chain couples TRBV6-5 to TRBJ1-4; TRBD1 is a possible D gene (5 bases). Trimming left V 6 bases short and J 3 bases short, with 14 bases between. The CDR3 spans 15 residues. The germline CDR1 and CDR2 sequences are MNHEY and SVGAGI. The CDR3 loop is CASSSLRGSNEKLFF. The CDR3 bases are TGTGCCAGCAGCTCACTGCGGGGGTCTAATGAAAAACTGTTTTTT.

The CDR3 loop is CSVELWDKNTEAFF. The CDR3 bases are TGCAGCGTTGAGTTGTGGGACAAGAACACTGAAGCTTTCTTT. This rearrangement joins TRBV29-1 to TRBJ1-1, with a possible D match to TRBD1 (6 bases). This CDR3 comprises 14 residues. Germline CDR1 and CDR2: SQVTM and ANQGSEA. Trimming pared 3 bases from V and 1 base from J, leaving 12 bases between.

The chain uses TRBV29-1 and TRBJ2-3; D unclear. V was shortened by 3 bases and J by 0 bases, with 10 bases between the two germline ends. The CDR3 has 14 amino acids. Per germline, CDR1 SQVTM and CDR2 ANQGSEA. CDR3 residues: CSVEGFTSTDTQYF. The CDR3 nucleotides read TGCAGCGTTGAGGGCTTTACAAGCACAGATACGCAGTATTTT.

The chain is built from TRBV5-6 and TRBJ2-7; D unclear. Germline V gene sequence: CDR1 SGHDT, CDR2 YYEEEE. V lost 0 bases and J 0 bases, leaving 13 bases between the germline ends. The CDR3 is 16 amino acids. This CDR3 is CASSLGARVSSYEQYF. The CDR3 DNA reads TGTGCCAGCAGCTTGGGAGCAAGGGTAAGCTCCTACGAGCAGTACTTC.

This chain uses TRBV11-2 with TRBJ2-3, with D unclear. Trimming removed 7 bases from V and 0 bases from J, with 8 bases in between. The CDR3 runs 13 residues. Germline CDR1 SGHAT, CDR2 FQNNGV. CDR3 DNA sequence: TGTGCCAGCATCAGCGTTAGCACAGATACGCAGTATTTT. Its protein product is CASISVSTDTQYF.

The rearrangement links TRBV18 to TRBJ1-2; a weak D match, TRBD1 (5 bases). Germline V CDR1 and CDR2: KGHSH, LQKENI. This CDR3 is 16 amino acids long. The V and J ends lost 2 bases and 0 bases respectively, with 13 bases between them. Here the CDR3 reads CASSPFAGNPNYGYTF. The CDR3 DNA reads TGTGCCAGCTCACCATTCGCAGGGAATCCTAACTATGGCTACACCTTC.